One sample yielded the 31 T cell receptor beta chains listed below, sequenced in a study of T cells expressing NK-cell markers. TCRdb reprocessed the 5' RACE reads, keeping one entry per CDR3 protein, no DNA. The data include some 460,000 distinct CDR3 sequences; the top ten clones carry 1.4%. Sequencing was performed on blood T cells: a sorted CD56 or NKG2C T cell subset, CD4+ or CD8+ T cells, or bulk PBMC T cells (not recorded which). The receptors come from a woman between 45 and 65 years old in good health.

The CDR3 reads CASSPPYSTGYTF. The V call is TRBV5-4, the J call TRBJ1-2; TCRdb selects TRBD1, and the lack of DNA leaves this call unchecked. CDR3 length: 13 residues. Per germline, CDR1 SGHNT and CDR2 YYREEE (reference sequence).

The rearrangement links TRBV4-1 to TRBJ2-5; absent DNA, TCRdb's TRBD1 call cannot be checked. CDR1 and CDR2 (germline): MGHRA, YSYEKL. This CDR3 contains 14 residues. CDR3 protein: CASSQKGGWETQYF.

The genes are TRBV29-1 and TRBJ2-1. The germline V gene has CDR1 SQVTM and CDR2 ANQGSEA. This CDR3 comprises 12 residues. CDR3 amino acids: CSVEPGYNEQFF.

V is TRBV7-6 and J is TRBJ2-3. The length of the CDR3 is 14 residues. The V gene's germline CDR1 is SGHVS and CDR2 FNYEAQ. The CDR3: CASSLALAKDTQYF.

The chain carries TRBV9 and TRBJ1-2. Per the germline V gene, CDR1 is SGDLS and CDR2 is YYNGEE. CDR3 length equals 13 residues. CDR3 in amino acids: CASSVEASYGYTF.

The CDR3 spells CASSVVGQPVGETQYF. This sequence joins TRBV9 and TRBJ2-5; TCRdb selects TRBD1, and the lack of DNA leaves this call unchecked. The CDR3 is 16 residues long. Per the germline V gene, CDR1 is SGDLS and CDR2 is YYNGEE.

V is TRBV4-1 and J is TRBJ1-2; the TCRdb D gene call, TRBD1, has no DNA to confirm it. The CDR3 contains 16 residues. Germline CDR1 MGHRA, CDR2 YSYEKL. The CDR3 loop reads CASSQDKLGQGYGYTF.

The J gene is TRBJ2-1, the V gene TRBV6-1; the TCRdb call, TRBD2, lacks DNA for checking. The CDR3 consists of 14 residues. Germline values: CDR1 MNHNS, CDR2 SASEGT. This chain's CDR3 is CASKGLGIGNEQFF.

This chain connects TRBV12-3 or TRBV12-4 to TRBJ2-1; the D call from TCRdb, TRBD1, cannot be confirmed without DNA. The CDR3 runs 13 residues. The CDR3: CASSPYRGSEQFF.

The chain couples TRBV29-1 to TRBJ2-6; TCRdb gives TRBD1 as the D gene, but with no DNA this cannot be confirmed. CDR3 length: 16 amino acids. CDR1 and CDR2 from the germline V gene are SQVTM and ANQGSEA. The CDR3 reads CSVRTGSLSGANVLTF.

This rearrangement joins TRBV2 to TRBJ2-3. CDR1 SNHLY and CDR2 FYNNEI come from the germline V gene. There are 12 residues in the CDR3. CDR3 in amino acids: CASTGETDTQYF.

CDR3 sequence reads: CSARPDGTTEAFF. The chain recombines TRBV20-1 with TRBJ1-1. The length of the CDR3 is 13 residues. Germline loops: CDR1 DFQATT, CDR2 SNEGSKA (reference sequence).

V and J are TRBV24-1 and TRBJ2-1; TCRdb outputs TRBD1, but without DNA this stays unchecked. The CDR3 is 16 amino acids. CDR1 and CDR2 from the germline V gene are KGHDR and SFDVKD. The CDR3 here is CATSDRGGQRINEQFF.

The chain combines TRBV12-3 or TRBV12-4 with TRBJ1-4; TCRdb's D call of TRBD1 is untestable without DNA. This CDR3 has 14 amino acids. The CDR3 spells CASRQGAAHEKLFF.

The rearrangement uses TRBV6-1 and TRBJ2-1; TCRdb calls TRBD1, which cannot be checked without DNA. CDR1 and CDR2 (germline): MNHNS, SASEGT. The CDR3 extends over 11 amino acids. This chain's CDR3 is CASSEGDWGFF.

CDR3 in amino acids: CATSDSGGSNQPQHF. The V gene is TRBV24-1, the J gene TRBJ1-5. Germline CDR1 KGHDR, CDR2 SFDVKD. The CDR3 covers 15 residues.

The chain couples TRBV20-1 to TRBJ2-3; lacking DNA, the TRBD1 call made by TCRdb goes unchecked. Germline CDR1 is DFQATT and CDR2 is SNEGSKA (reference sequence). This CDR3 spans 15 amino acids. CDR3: CSAVRPRGNTDTQYF.

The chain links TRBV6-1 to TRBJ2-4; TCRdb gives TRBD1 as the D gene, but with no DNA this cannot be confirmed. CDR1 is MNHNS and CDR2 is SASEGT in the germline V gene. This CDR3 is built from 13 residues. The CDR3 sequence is CASSRQGTNIQYF.

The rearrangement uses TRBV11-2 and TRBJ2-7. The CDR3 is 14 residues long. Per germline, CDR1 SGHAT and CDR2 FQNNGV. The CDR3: CASSLAIIGYEQYF. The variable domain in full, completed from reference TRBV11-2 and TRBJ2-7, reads EAGVAQSPRYKIIEKRQSVAFWCNPISGHATLYWYQQILGQGPKLLIQFQNNGVVDDSQLPKDRFSAERLKGVDSTLKIQPAKLEDSAVYLCASSLAIIGYEQYFGPGTRLTVT.

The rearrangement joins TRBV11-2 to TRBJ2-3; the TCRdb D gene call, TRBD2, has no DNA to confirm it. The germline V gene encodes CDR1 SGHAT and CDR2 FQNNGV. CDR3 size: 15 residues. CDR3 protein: CASASGLAGVDTQYF.

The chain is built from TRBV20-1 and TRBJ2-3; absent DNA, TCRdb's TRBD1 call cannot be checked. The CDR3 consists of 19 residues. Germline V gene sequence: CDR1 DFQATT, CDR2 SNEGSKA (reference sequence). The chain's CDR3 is CSARGGGRPTHSSTDTQYF.

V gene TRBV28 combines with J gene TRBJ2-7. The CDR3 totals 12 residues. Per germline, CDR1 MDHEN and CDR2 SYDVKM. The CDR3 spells CASYKTSYEQYF.

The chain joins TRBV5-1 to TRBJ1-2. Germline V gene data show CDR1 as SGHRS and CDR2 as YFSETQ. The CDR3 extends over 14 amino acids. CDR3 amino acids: CASSLEGESYGYTF.

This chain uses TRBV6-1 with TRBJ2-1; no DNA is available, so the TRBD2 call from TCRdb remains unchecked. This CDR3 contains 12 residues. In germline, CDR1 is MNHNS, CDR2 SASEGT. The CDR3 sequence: CASSEGALSQFF.

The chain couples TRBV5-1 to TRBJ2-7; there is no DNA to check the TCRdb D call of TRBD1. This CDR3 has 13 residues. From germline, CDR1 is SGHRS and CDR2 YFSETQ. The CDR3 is CASSPQGQYEQYF.

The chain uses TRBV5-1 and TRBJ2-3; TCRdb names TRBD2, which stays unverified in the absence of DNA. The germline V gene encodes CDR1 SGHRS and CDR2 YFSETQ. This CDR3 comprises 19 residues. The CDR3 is CASSLGTSGGRFNTDTQYF.

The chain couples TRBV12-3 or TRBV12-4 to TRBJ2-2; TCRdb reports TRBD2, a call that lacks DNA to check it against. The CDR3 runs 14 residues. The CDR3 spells CATNSGLSTGELFF.

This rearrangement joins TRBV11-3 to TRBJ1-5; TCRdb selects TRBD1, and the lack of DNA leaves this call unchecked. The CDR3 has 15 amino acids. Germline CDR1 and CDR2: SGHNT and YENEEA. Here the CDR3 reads CASSLGTDNYQPQHF.

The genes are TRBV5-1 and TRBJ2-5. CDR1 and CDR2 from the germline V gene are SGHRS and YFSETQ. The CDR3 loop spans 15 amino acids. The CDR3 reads CASSLNSWEKETQYF.

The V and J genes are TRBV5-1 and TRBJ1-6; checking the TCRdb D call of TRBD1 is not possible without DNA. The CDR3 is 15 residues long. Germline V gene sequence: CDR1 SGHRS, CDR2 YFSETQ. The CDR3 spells CASRGSTGDYSPLHF.

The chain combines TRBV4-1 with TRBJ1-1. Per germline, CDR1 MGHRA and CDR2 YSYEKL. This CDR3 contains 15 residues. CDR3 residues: CASSQRQLRNTEAFF.